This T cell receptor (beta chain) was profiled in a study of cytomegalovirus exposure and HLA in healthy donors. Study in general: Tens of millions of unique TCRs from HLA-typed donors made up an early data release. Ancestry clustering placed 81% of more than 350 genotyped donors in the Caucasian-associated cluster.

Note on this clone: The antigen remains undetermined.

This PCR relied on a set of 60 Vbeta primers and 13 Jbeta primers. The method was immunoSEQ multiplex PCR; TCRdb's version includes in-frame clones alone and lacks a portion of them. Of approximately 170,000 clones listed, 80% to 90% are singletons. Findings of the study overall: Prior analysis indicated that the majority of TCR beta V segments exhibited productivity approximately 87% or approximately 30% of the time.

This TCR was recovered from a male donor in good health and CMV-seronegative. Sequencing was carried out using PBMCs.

The CDR3 bases are TGTGCCAGCAGTGTGAAGACAGGGGCTTCTGGAAACACCATATATTTT. Encoded protein: CASSVKTGASGNTIYF. The rearrangement links TRBV2 to TRBJ1-3; 8 bases fit TRBD1. Germline V CDR1 and CDR2: SNHLY, FYNNEI. The V gene end was trimmed by 4 bases and the J gene end by 1 base; junction bases not matched to a gene: 6. The CDR3 spans 16 residues.